Listed below are T cell receptor beta chains from one sample, sequenced in a study of sequential checkpoint blockade in melanoma. The repertoire was sequenced with immunoSEQ multiplex PCR; TCRdb's copy has only in-frame clones and lacks some. Of around 13,000 clones listed, around 70% were seen once; the top ten hold roughly a third. The source was CD8+ T cells sorted from blood (inferred from file names), collected from a patient given nivolumab and ipilimumab in sequence. The receptors here all came from a human donor with melanoma. Each CDR3 is given with its conserved first and last residue. A D gene is named only where the DNA matches it firmly. Part of the rows lack a size; the others show once, few, many or a class for expanded clones.

TRBJ2-1,13,NA,TRBV2,few,TGTGCCAGCAAGGGGAGGAATAACAATGAGCAGTTCTTC,CASKGRNNNEQFF
TRBJ1-6,15,TRBD1,TRBV9,NA,TGTGCCAGCAGCGTTAAGGGACAGAATAATTCACCCCTCCACTTT,CASSVKGQNNSPLHF
TRBJ2-3,16,TRBD1,TRBV6-1,few,TGTGCCAGCAGTGCCCGGACAGGGGGCAGGAAAGATACGCAGTATTTT,CASSARTGGRKDTQYF
TRBJ2-1,19,TRBD2,TRBV7-9,NA,TGTGCCAGCAGCTTGATGGGACCTAGCGGGGTGAGCTCCTACAATGAGCAGTTCTTC,CASSLMGPSGVSSYNEQFF
TRBJ2-3,14,NA,TRBV19,NA,TGTGCCAGTAGTATTCGGCCCGGGACAGATACGCAGTATTTT,CASSIRPGTDTQYF
TRBJ2-2,18,TRBD1,TRBV5-5,NA,TGTGCCAGCAGCCGACCACGGGACAGGGGTTTTAGCACCGGGGAGCTGTTTTTT,CASSRPRDRGFSTGELFF
TRBJ2-7,13,NA,TRBV19,few,TGTGCCAGTAGTGCCGGACAGTTCTACGAGCAGTACTTC,CASSAGQFYEQYF
TRBJ2-7,12,NA,TRBV7-9,NA,TGTGCCAGCAGCCGCGGGCCCTACGAGCAGTACTTC,CASSRGPYEQYF
TRBJ2-7,13,NA,TRBV6-1,few,TGTGCCAGCAGTGAGGGACTTACCTACGAGCAGTACTTC,CASSEGLTYEQYF
TRBJ2-2,16,NA,TRBV6-4,NA,TGTGCCAGCAGCCGCCGTCAGACAAAGAACACCGGGGAGCTGTTTTTT,CASSRRQTKNTGELFF
TRBJ2-7,14,NA,TRBV10-3,NA,TGTGCCATCAGAGGCGGGGCGGCTACCTACGAGCAGTACTTC,CAIRGGAATYEQYF
TRBJ1-3,14,TRBD1,TRBV15,NA,TGTGCCACCAGCAGCGGGGACAGCCCCCTCACCATATATTTT,CATSSGDSPLTIYF
TRBJ2-4,13,NA,TRBV27,NA,TGTGCCAGCAGTTTCCGGGGAGGAAACATTCAGTACTTC,CASSFRGGNIQYF
TRBJ2-2,17,TRBD2,TRBV5-1,NA,TGCGCCAGCAGCTTGGCCAGGACTAGCGGGAGTACCGGGGAGCTGTTTTTT,CASSLARTSGSTGELFF
TRBJ1-1,18,TRBD1,TRBV28,NA,TGTGCCTCGGGGTCTAGCGCAATTCGGGACAGAACCTCCACTGAAGCTTTCTTT,CASGSSAIRDRTSTEAFF
TRBJ2-5,13,NA,TRBV7-9,NA,TGTGCCAGCAAACAGGGGGCGGGGGGGACCCAGTACTTC,CASKQGAGGTQYF
TRBJ1-1,15,NA,TRBV6-5,few,TGTGCCAGCAGTTACTCGGGGGCACTGAACACTGAAGCTTTCTTT,CASSYSGALNTEAFF
TRBJ2-2,11,NA,TRBV12-5,NA,TGTGCTAGTGGTTGGAGCGGGGAGCTGTTTTTT,CASGWSGELFF
TRBJ2-1,16,TRBD2,TRBV13,NA,TGTGCCAGCAGCCCGGGACTAGCGGGAGCTTATGGTGAGCAGTTCTTC,CASSPGLAGAYGEQFF
TRBJ2-6,14,NA,TRBV6-5,NA,TGTGCCAGCAGTCCGACAGCCGGGGCCAACGTCCTGACTTTC,CASSPTAGANVLTF
TRBJ2-5,14,NA,TRBV7-6,few,TGTGCCAGCAGCTCAAGACAGCTTCAAGAGACCCAGTACTTC,CASSSRQLQETQYF